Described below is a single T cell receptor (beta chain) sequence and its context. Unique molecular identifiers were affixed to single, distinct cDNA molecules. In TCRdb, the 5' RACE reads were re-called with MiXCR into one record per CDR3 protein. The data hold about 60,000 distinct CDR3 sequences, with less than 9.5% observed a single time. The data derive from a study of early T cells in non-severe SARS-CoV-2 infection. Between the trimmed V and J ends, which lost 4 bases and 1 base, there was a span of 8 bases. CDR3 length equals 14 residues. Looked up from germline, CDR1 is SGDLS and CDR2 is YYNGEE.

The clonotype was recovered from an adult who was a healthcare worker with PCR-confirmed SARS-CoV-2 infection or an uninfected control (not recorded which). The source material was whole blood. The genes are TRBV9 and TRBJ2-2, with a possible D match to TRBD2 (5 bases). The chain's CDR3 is CASSPSLNTGELFF. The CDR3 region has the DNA TGTGCCAGCAGCCCTAGCTTGAACACCGGGGAGCTGTTTTTT.